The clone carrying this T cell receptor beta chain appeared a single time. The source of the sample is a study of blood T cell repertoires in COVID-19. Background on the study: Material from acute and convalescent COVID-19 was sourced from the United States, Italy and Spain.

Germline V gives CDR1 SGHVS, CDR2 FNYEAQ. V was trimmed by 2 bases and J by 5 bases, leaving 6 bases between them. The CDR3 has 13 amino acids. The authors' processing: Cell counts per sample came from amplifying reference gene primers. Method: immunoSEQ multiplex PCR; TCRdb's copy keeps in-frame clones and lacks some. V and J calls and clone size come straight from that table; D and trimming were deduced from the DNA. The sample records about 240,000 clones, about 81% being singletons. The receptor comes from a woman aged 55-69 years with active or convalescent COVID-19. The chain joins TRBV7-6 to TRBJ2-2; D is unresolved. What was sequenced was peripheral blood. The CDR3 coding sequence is TGTGCCAGCAGCTTAATGCGGACCGGGGAGCTGTTTTTT. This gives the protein CASSLMRTGELFF.